This T cell receptor (beta chain) was found in a study of cytomegalovirus exposure and HLA in healthy donors. CDR1 and CDR2 from the germline V gene are KGHSH and LQKENI. Trimming took 6 bases from V and 4 from J, leaving 31 bases between them. The CDR3 is 21 residues long. Concerning this clone itself: Its specificity is unknown.

Broader study findings: Later analysis identified a missense DCLRE1C variant that was linked to TCR beta V- and J-gene trimming. What a later analysis reportedly showed was that an Asian-associated ancestry cluster had fewer N-insertions than the roughly 670-donor mean. In a later analysis, the majority of CMV-associated beta chains seemingly showed HLA restriction.

Use of 60 Vbeta and 13 Jbeta primers characterized the PCR. Methods used by the authors: Roughly 10 million shared chains were among around 78 million unique TCR beta chains counted in a later analysis. Clones were sequenced by immunoSEQ multiplex PCR, and TCRdb holds only the in-frame ones, with some missing. The DNA gave D and trimming, while V, J and clone size come from that table. The sample consists of about 160,000 clones, around four fifths of them appearing once. This clonotype originated in a woman aged 45-65 years in good health and CMV-seronegative. What was sequenced was PBMCs. This rearrangement joins TRBV18 to TRBJ2-6, with a possible D match to TRBD1 (6 bases). CDR3 nucleotide sequence: TGTGCCAGCTCGCATGATTCGACAGGATTATCTCTGGTGGTCGGGGCCAACGTCCTGACTTTC. Encoded protein: CASSHDSTGLSLVVGANVLTF. The whole variable domain, filled in from reference TRBV18 and TRBJ2-6, reads NAGVMQNPRHLVRRRGQEARLRCSPMKGHSHVYWYRQLPEEGLKFMVYLQKENIIDESGMPKERFSAEFPKEGPSILRIQQVVRGDSAAYFCASSHDSTGLSLVVGANVLTFGAGSRLTVL.